The 9 T cell receptor beta chains given below trace back to one sample, sequenced in a study of response to subunit inactivated influenza vaccine. TCRdb called the RT-PCR reads again in MiXCR, with one record for every CDR3 protein. The sample has a few hundred thousand distinct CDR3 sequences, about 20% seen once. The sample in question was PBMCs from blood, obtained 21 months after vaccination. These receptor sequences come from a man in his fifties or sixties who received an inactivated influenza vaccine.

This clonotype was seen ten or more times. The rearrangement links TRBV3-1 to TRBJ1-1; no definite D call. Germline V lookup: CDR1 LGHDT, CDR2 YNNKEL (reference sequence). This CDR3 has 14 residues. V lost 6 bases and J lost 0, with 11 bases in between. The CDR3 DNA follows: TGTGCCAGCAGGGAAGGTGGGATGAACACTGAAGCTTTCTTT. This gives the protein CASREGGMNTEAFF. Supplemented by reference TRBV3-1 and TRBJ1-1, the full variable domain reads DTAVSQTPKYLVTQMGNDKSIKCEQNLGHDTMYWYKQDSKKFLKIMFSYNNKELIINETVPNRFSPKSPDKAHLNLHINSLELGDSAVYFCASREGGMNTEAFFGQGTRLTVV.

The chain combines TRBV5-1 with TRBJ2-7, with D perhaps matching TRBD1 (6 bases). This CDR3 region has 16 residues. Trimming shortened V by 0 bases and J by 7 bases, and 20 bases separated the two germline ends. Per the germline V gene, CDR1 is SGHRS and CDR2 is YFSETQ. CDR3 bases: TGCGCCAGCAGCTTGGCCGAGGCAGGGGATACGGGGGAGCAGTACTTC. Protein product: CASSLAEAGDTGEQYF.

The rearrangement uses TRBV20-1 and TRBJ2-7; the D gene could be TRBD1 or TRBD2 (5 bases each). The CDR3 is 14 residues long. V lost 2 bases, J lost 3 bases, and 14 bases lay in between. Germline CDR1 and CDR2: DFQATT and SNEGSKA (reference sequence). Here the CDR3 reads CSARPGRMFYEQYF. The DNA for the CDR3 is TGCAGTGCTAGACCGGGACGGATGTTCTACGAGCAGTACTTC.

The chain carries TRBV29-1 and TRBJ2-3; 13 nucleotides line up with TRBD2. The CDR3 is 15 amino acids. V shed 7 bases, J shed 3 bases, and the junction held 7 bases outside the gene matches. Germline V lookup: CDR1 SQVTM, CDR2 ANQGSEA. The CDR3 DNA follows: TGCAGCGCAGGACTAGCGGGAGTGAGGACAGATACGCAGTATTTT. It is translated as CSAGLAGVRTDTQYF.

This clonotype was picked up a small number of times. The J gene is TRBJ1-1, the V gene TRBV12-3 or TRBV12-4; TRBD1 aligns across 9 bases. The CDR3 extends over 12 amino acids. Trimming removed 8 bases from V and 6 bases from J; junction bases left unmatched: 4. CDR3 in DNA: TGTGCCAGCGGCAGGACAGGGGCTGAAGCTTTCTTT. Its translation: CASGRTGAEAFF.

The chain uses TRBV19 and TRBJ2-1; 10 positions agree with TRBD2. After removal of 4 bases from V and 3 bases from J, the junction contained 6 bases not matched to a gene. Looked up from germline, CDR1 is LNHDA and CDR2 is SQIVND (reference sequence). The CDR3 covers 16 residues. The DNA for the CDR3 is TGTGCCAGTAGTAGGTTCGGGACTAGCGACTACAATGAGCAGTTCTTC. The encoded protein is CASSRFGTSDYNEQFF.

This clonotype has only a few counts. CDR3 region: CASSFRQFNEKLFF. CDR3 DNA: TGTGCCAGCAGTTTTCGGCAGTTCAATGAAAAACTGTTTTTT. V is TRBV12-3 or TRBV12-4 and J is TRBJ1-4; no clear D gene. The CDR3 has 14 amino acids. The ends were cut back, 3 bases at V and 5 bases at J, with 10 bases in the middle.

This clonotype was seen repeatedly, ten times or more. The chain couples TRBV18 to TRBJ1-1; 9 bases match TRBD1. The CDR3 covers 17 residues. V lost 3 bases, J lost 5 bases, and 13 bases stayed unmatched. The germline V gene encodes CDR1 KGHSH and CDR2 LQKENI. The CDR3 loop is CASSPVELTGGGTEAFF. Here the CDR3 DNA reads TGTGCCAGCTCACCGGTCGAGTTAACAGGGGGCGGTACTGAAGCTTTCTTT.

This clonotype was recorded only once. The J gene is TRBJ2-1, the V gene TRBV27; D is unresolved. The CDR3 length is 15 residues. Per the germline V gene, CDR1 is MNHEY and CDR2 is SMNVEV (reference sequence). Trimming removed 0 bases from V and 1 base from J, with 7 bases in between. CDR3 sequence: CASSLSPSSYNEQFF. For the CDR3, the DNA is TGTGCCAGCAGTTTATCACCTAGTTCCTACAATGAGCAGTTCTTC.